The present T cell receptor beta chain was sequenced within a study of blood T cell repertoires in COVID-19. The overall study: Nucleic acid was either cDNA or gDNA, and it came from T cells, B-cell-depleted T cells, or PBMCs.

This CDR3 has 13 residues. In the original analysis: Estimated nucleated cell counts came from reference gene primer amplification. The method was immunoSEQ multiplex PCR; TCRdb's version includes in-frame clones alone and lacks a portion of them. V, J and clone size reflect that table, while D and trimming were determined from the DNA. Of under 20,000 clones listed, over 80% are singletons. The sample taken for sequencing was peripheral blood. The chain joins TRBV21-1 to TRBJ2-5; the D call in the table, TRBD2, was not verified against the DNA. TRBV21-1 is classified as a pseudogene. The sequence came from a human donor in a cohort sampled during active COVID-19. CDR3 region: CASFAATQETQYF. The CDR3 DNA is TGTGCCAGCTTTGCGGCGACTCAAGAGACCCAGTACTTC.